Shown below are 2 T cell receptor beta chains from a single sample sequenced in a study of T-cell memory formation after mild COVID-19. TCRdb reprocessed the 5' RACE reads with MiXCR, giving one entry per CDR3 protein. The sample has roughly 130,000 distinct CDR3 sequences, roughly 6.2% seen once. Sequenced sample: PBMCs or a T cell subset sorted from them (not recorded which). The receptors shown here come from an adult woman who had mild COVID-19 (a few samples of this study predate the infection). Cell type and time point are not known.

This chain uses TRBV30 with TRBJ1-1; 9 nucleotides agree with TRBD1. This CDR3 contains 11 residues. Germline V lookup: CDR1 GTSNPN, CDR2 SVGIG (reference sequence). V shed 8 bases, J shed 6 bases, and the junction held 4 bases outside the gene matches. CDR3 sequence: CAGYRGPEAFF. In nucleotides, the CDR3 is TGTGCCGGATACAGGGGGCCTGAAGCTTTCTTT.

Here the CDR3 reads CASSIKAWTTTGELFF. CDR3 DNA: TGTGCCAGTAGTATTAAGGCCTGGACAACCACCGGGGAGCTGTTTTTT. The V and J genes are TRBV19 and TRBJ2-2, with D perhaps matching TRBD1 (5 bases). The CDR3 runs to 16 residues. CDR1 and CDR2 from the germline V gene are LNHDA and SQIVND (reference sequence). The V and J ends lost 3 bases and 4 bases respectively, with 15 bases between them.